The following is a TCR beta chain sequence with its context. Its target is unknown. The data were taken from a study of CD8 T cell repertoires and HIV-1 epitope variants. Background on the study: Controls were a CMV, EBV and flu pool, Ebola AY9, and no peptide. Epitopes were three Gag families plus Nef HW9 and YT9. Cultures ran roughly ten days, with IL-2, IL-7 and IL-15 added on days 3 and 7. Study-wide points: About nine TCR beta clonotypes were antigen-specific, six apparently recognizing autologous or escape variants.

Clones were read by immunoSEQ multiplex PCR, and TCRdb kept only the in-frame ones, dropping some. The data contain roughly 5,500 clones, about 66% of them singletons. Trimming left V 2 bases short and J 2 bases short, with 10 bases between. There are 15 residues in the CDR3. Germline V lookup: CDR1 MNHEY, CDR2 SMNVEV (reference sequence). V usage is TRBV27 and J usage is TRBJ2-1; D is unclear. The sequenced sample was cultured CD8+ T cells derived from PBMCs. The receptor was derived from a male donor with HIV. The CDR3 DNA follows: TGTGCCAGCAGTTTACTGGAGAACCCCTACAATGAGCAGTTCTTC. This sequence encodes CASSLLENPYNEQFF.